Shown below are 24 T cell receptor beta chains from a single sample sequenced in a study of shared clonotypes between healthy human individuals. Assay: immunoSEQ multiplex PCR; the TCRdb copy retains only in-frame clones and omits some. The table includes some 470,000 clones, over 60% detected once. The source material was PBMCs. These receptors were obtained from a woman aged 40-49 years in good health. Some clones in this sample may be carry-over from other donors' samples.

The rearrangement links TRBV7-8 to TRBJ2-7; TRBD2 is a possible D gene (5 bases). Trimming pared 1 base from V and 3 bases from J, leaving 10 bases between. The CDR3 has 14 residues. Germline lookup yields CDR1 SGHVS and CDR2 FQNEAQ. The CDR3 sequence is CASSLEGLLYEQYF. The CDR3 DNA reads as TGTGCCAGCAGCTTAGAAGGACTTCTCTACGAGCAGTACTTC. The full variable domain, completed using reference TRBV7-8 and TRBJ2-7, is GAGVSQSPRYKVAKRGQDVALRCDPISGHVSLFWYQQALGQGPEFLTYFQNEAQLDKSGLPSDRFFAERPEGSVSTLKIQRTQQEDSAVYLCASSLEGLLYEQYFGPGTRLTVT.

This sequence joins TRBV4-1 and TRBJ2-7, with 7 bases aligning to TRBD1. CDR3 length: 15 amino acids. V trimming: 4 bases; J trimming: 0 bases; junction bases outside the gene matches: 6. The germline V gene encodes CDR1 MGHRA and CDR2 YSYEKL. CDR3 sequence (DNA): TGCGCCAGCAGCCTAGACAGGGCCTACTCCTACGAGCAGTACTTC. This encodes CASSLDRAYSYEQYF.

The CDR3 coding sequence is TGTGCCAGCAGCCAAGACAGGGGGACTAATGAAAAACTGTTTTTT. It encodes CASSQDRGTNEKLFF. The chain employs TRBV4-2 and TRBJ1-4; the match to TRBD1 covers 7 bases. V shed 0 bases, J shed 2 bases, and the junction held 0 bases outside the gene matches. The CDR3 totals 15 residues. Germline V gene lookup returns CDR1 LGHNA and CDR2 YNFKEQ.

This chain joins TRBV10-3 and TRBJ1-1; D is undetermined. The CDR3 is 15 amino acids. Trimming cost V 0 bases and J 4 bases, with 12 bases left between them. Germline values: CDR1 ENHRY, CDR2 SYGVKD. The DNA of the CDR3 is TGTGCCATCAGTGAGTCGGGGTCTCGGGGCACTGAAGCTTTCTTT. It encodes CAISESGSRGTEAFF.

The CDR3 reads CASSSQDSGNGDTQYF. For the CDR3, the DNA is TGTGCCAGCAGTTCACAGGATAGCGGGAATGGAGATACGCAGTATTTT. The rearrangement uses TRBV7-2 and TRBJ2-3; 8 bases match TRBD2. Germline trimming cut 6 bases from V and 5 bases from J; bases unmatched to any gene: 13. This CDR3 comprises 16 residues. Germline CDR1 reads SGHTA; CDR2 reads FQGNSA. Complete variable domain (other parts from reference TRBV7-2 and TRBJ2-3): GAGVSQSPSNKVTEKGKDVELRCDPISGHTALYWYRQSLGQGLEFLIYFQGNSAPDKSGLPSDRFSAERTGGSVSTLTIQRTQQEDSAVYLCASSSQDSGNGDTQYFGPGTRLTVL.

Remarks on this clone: Just one base apart from a much larger clone, this may be a read error. This chain uses TRBV27 with TRBJ2-7; 8 nucleotides align to TRBD2. Germline V gene lookup returns CDR1 MNHEY and CDR2 SMNVEV (reference sequence). Unmatched junction bases numbered 5, after V lost 5 bases and J lost 2 bases. The CDR3 runs 14 residues. As DNA, the CDR3 is TGTGCCAGCAGTAAGGCGGGAGGCACCTACGAGCAGTACTTC. Protein: CASSKAGGTYEQYF.

The chain links TRBV9 to TRBJ2-5; 10 bases agree with TRBD2. CDR1 SGDLS and CDR2 YYNGEE come from the germline V gene. V gave up 0 bases and J gave up 4 bases; unmatched junction bases: 6. This CDR3 contains 16 residues. This chain's CDR3 is CASSVDLAGEGETQYF. CDR3 coding DNA: TGTGCCAGCAGCGTAGATCTAGCGGGAGAGGGAGAGACCCAGTACTTC.

With respect to this clone: The identical CDR3 is also encoded by other nucleotide sequences in the sample. The V gene is TRBV18, the J gene TRBJ2-7, with a weak D call TRBD1 (5 bases). Germline CDR1 KGHSH, CDR2 LQKENI. The CDR3 runs 12 residues. Trimming took 3 bases from V and 5 from J, leaving 8 bases between them. CDR3 region: CASSPQGHEQYF. The DNA for the CDR3 is TGTGCCAGCTCACCGCAGGGCCACGAGCAGTACTTC.

The chain uses TRBV6-5 and TRBJ1-6, with D perhaps matching TRBD1 (6 bases). Germline V gene lookup returns CDR1 MNHEY and CDR2 SVGAGI. The V gene lost 7 bases and the J gene lost 10 bases, with 17 bases spanning the gap. The CDR3 consists of 14 residues. CDR3 in amino acids: CASNPSGGRSPLHF. CDR3 bases: TGTGCCAGCAATCCATCGGGGGGGCGGTCACCCCTCCACTTT.

CDR3 sequence: CASSVGDYEQYF. CDR3 DNA: TGTGCCAGCAGTGTCGGAGACTACGAGCAGTACTTC. This chain joins TRBV6-1 and TRBJ2-7; D gene uncertain. The CDR3 is 12 amino acids. CDR1 is MNHNS and CDR2 is SASEGT in the germline V gene. Trimming pared 4 bases from V and 3 bases from J, leaving 7 bases between.

Comments on this clone: Other DNA sequences from this sample encode an identical CDR3 as well. This sequence joins TRBV18 and TRBJ2-7; D unresolved. V shed 2 bases and J shed 3 bases, with 5 bases lying between them. CDR1 is KGHSH and CDR2 is LQKENI in the germline V gene. CDR3 length equals 12 residues. Here the CDR3 reads CASSPNSYEQYF. The CDR3, as DNA: TGTGCCAGCTCACCAAATAGCTACGAGCAGTACTTC.

About this clone itself: This may be a read error, as it is one base from a much larger clone. Other nucleotide sequences from this sample produce the same CDR3. This chain joins TRBV2 and TRBJ2-5; TRBD2 matches at 11 bases. This CDR3 comprises 14 residues. CDR1 is SNHLY and CDR2 is FYNNEI in the germline V gene. The CDR3 nucleotides read TGTGCCAGCAAACTAGCGGGAGTGGGGGAGACCCAATACTTC. Protein product: CASKLAGVGETQYF.

This chain connects TRBV5-1 to TRBJ2-1; tentatively, D is TRBD2 (6 bases). The V gene's germline CDR1 is SGHRS and CDR2 YFSETQ. V shed 1 base and J shed 5 bases, with 16 bases lying between them. There are 16 residues in the CDR3. The CDR3 DNA reads as TGCGCCAGCAGCTTGATCGGAGCGGGTGGCCACAATGAGCAGTTCTTC. Its protein is CASSLIGAGGHNEQFF.

This sequence joins TRBV10-1 and TRBJ2-5; D unclear. Germline values: CDR1 WNHNN, CDR2 SYGVQD (reference sequence). V lost 3 bases and J lost 2, with 13 bases in between. The CDR3 consists of 15 residues. The CDR3 is CASSDYRAGQETQYF. Here the CDR3 DNA reads TGCGCCAGCAGTGATTATCGGGCAGGACAAGAGACCCAGTACTTC.

A note on this clone: The same CDR3 can be traced to other DNA sequences in this sample. The chain carries TRBV30 and TRBJ2-5; no reliable D call. The V end lost 0 bases, the J end lost 4 bases, and 3 bases lay between the germline ends. Germline V gene lookup returns CDR1 GTSNPN and CDR2 SVGIG (reference sequence). The CDR3 is 11 residues long. The CDR3 protein is CAWSVRETQYF. DNA for the CDR3: TGTGCCTGGAGTGTCCGAGAGACCCAGTACTTC.

The DNA of the CDR3 is TGTGCCACCCAAAGGGACTTCCAAGAGACCCAGTACTTC. Its protein product is CATQRDFQETQYF. This chain connects TRBV5-4 to TRBJ2-5; D possibly corresponds to TRBD2 (6 bases). The CDR3 is made up of 13 amino acids. V was clipped by 9 bases and J by 1 base, with 13 bases between them. From germline, CDR1 is SGHNT and CDR2 YYREEE (reference sequence).

Regarding this clone: One junction end disagrees with the germline gene, perhaps due to a read error. This chain joins TRBV7-9 and TRBJ1-2; D is unresolved. This CDR3 contains 11 residues. Germline lookup yields CDR1 SEHNR and CDR2 FQNEAQ (reference sequence). CDR3 amino acids: CASTRHPRALF. CDR3 coding DNA: TGTGCCAGCACCCGTCACCCGAGAGCCCTATTC.

This clone has just one count. This rearrangement joins TRBV5-4 to TRBJ2-3, with D possibly being TRBD1 or TRBD2 (6 bases each). The CDR3 consists of 16 residues. V lost 0 bases and J lost 10, with 21 bases in between. Germline CDR1 is SGHNT and CDR2 is YYREEE (reference sequence). The CDR3: CASSLGGGGGRYAQYF. The CDR3 bases are TGTGCCAGCAGCTTGGGCGGAGGAGGGGGGCGGTACGCGCAGTATTTT.

This rearrangement joins TRBV10-3 to TRBJ2-1, with TRBD2 matching 7 bases. The germline V gene encodes CDR1 ENHRY and CDR2 SYGVKD. The ends lost 3 bases at V and 4 bases at J; junction bases unmatched: 15. The CDR3 is 18 residues long. The CDR3 coding sequence is TGTGCCATCAGTGACCTCGGGGGGAGGGCCCGGGGATACAATGAGCAGTTCTTC. It codes for CAISDLGGRARGYNEQFF.

The chain joins TRBV2 to TRBJ2-1; TRBD1 agrees at 8 bases. The CDR3 loop spans 18 amino acids. The V gene's germline CDR1 is SNHLY and CDR2 FYNNEI. V trimming: 7 bases; J trimming: 0 bases; junction bases outside the gene matches: 14. The CDR3 sequence is CASNHPDRATISYNEQFF. CDR3 DNA sequence: TGTGCCAGCAACCACCCGGACAGGGCCACTATCTCCTACAATGAGCAGTTCTTC.

On this clone itself: Other DNA sequences in the same sample also yield this CDR3. The rearrangement joins TRBV19 to TRBJ1-2, with D tentatively TRBD1 (5 bases). The V end lost 5 bases, the J end lost 8 bases, and 15 bases lay between the germline ends. This CDR3 is 13 amino acids long. Germline V gene sequence: CDR1 LNHDA, CDR2 SQIVND (reference sequence). In DNA form, the CDR3 reads TGTGCCAGTAGTGCCCGGGACCGCGGGGGCTACACCTTC. Protein: CASSARDRGGYTF.

V and J are TRBV7-3 and TRBJ2-5; tentative D call: TRBD1 (6 bases). CDR3 size: 15 residues. Germline V lookup: CDR1 SGHTA, CDR2 FQGTGA. The germline V and J ends were trimmed by 0 bases and 5 bases, with 13 bases remaining between them. In nucleotides, the CDR3 is TGTGCCAGCAGCTTAACGGCAGGGGCGGGTGAGACCCAGTACTTC. Amino acid sequence: CASSLTAGAGETQYF.

The chain recombines TRBV29-1 with TRBJ2-1, with 10 bases that match TRBD2. The germline gives CDR1 SQVTM, CDR2 ANQGSEA. After removal of 6 bases from V and 0 bases from J, the junction contained 11 bases not matched to a gene. This CDR3 is 17 amino acids long. In DNA form, the CDR3 reads TGCAGCGTGGACGCCCGGGCTAGCGGGAGCTCCTACAATGAGCAGTTCTTC. It encodes CSVDARASGSSYNEQFF.

This clone was seen ten or more times. The chain is built from TRBV18 and TRBJ2-5; 8 nucleotides line up with TRBD2. From germline, CDR1 is KGHSH and CDR2 LQKENI. The CDR3 contains 14 residues. Trimming cost V 4 bases and J 3 bases; bases outside gene matches: 4. As DNA, the CDR3 is TGTGCCAGCTCACAATCAGCGGGAGAAGAGACCCAGTACTTC. Translated: CASSQSAGEETQYF.